The T cell receptor beta chain under discussion was sequenced for a study of blood T cell repertoires in COVID-19. Across the whole study: The origin of the acute and convalescent COVID-19 samples was the United States, Italy and Spain. In each case, the material was cDNA or gDNA derived from T cells, B-cell-depleted T cells, or PBMCs.

Germline trimming cut 4 bases from V and 6 bases from J; bases unmatched to any gene: 8. CDR1 and CDR2 (germline): WSHSY, SAAADI. This CDR3 region has 14 residues. As processed by the authors: Scientists estimated how many nucleated cells there were by amplifying reference gene primers. Sequenced by immunoSEQ multiplex PCR; TCRdb stores in-frame clones only, minus some. V, J and clone size were drawn from that table, and D and trimming were deduced from the DNA. The profile shows just under 85,000 clones, around 87% of them singletons. The chain links TRBV10-2 to TRBJ2-5; 7 bases fit TRBD1. The sample taken for sequencing was peripheral blood. The receptor was isolated from a man aged 80 or over with active or convalescent COVID-19. Here the CDR3 reads CASSGTGSRKTQYF. In DNA, the CDR3 is TGCGCCAGCAGTGGGACAGGTTCCCGGAAGACCCAGTACTTC.